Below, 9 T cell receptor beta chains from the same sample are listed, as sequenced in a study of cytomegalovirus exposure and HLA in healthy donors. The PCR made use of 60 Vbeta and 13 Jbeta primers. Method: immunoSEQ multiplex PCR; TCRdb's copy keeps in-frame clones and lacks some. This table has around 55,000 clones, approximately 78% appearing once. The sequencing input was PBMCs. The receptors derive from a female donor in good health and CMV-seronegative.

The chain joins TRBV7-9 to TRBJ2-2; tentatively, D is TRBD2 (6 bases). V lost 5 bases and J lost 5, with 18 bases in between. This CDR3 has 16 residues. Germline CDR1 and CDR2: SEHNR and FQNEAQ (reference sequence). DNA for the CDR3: TGTGCCAGCAGCGGGGGAGGCGTTCGGGCTACCGGGGAGCTGTTTTTT. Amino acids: CASSGGGVRATGELFF.

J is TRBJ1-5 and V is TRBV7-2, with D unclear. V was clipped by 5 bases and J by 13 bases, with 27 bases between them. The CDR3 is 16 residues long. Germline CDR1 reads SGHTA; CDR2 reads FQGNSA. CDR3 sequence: CASSPSPGVGIGPQHF. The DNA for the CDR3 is TGTGCCAGCAGCCCCTCACCCGGGGTTGGCATCGGGCCTCAGCATTTT.

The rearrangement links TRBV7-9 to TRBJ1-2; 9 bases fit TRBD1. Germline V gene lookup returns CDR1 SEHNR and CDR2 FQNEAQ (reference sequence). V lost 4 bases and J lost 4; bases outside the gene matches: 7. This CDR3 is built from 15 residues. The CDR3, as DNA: TGTGCCAGCAGCTCCGGGACAGGGTTGATCTATGGCTACACCTTC. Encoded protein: CASSSGTGLIYGYTF. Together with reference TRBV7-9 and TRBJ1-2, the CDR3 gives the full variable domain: DTGVSQNPRHKITKRGQNVTFRCDPISEHNRLYWYRQTLGQGPEFLTYFQNEAQLEKSRLLSDRFSAERPKGSFSTLEIQRTEQGDSAMYLCASSSGTGLIYGYTFGSGTRLTVV.

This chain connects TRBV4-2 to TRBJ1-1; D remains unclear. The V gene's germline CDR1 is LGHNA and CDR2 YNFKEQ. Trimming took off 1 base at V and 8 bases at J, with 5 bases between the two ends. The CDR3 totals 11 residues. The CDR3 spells CASSQGQEAFF. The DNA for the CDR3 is TGTGCCAGCAGCCAAGGGCAGGAAGCTTTCTTT.

The CDR3 loop is CASRRVGGNQPQHF. The CDR3 coding sequence is TGTGCCAGCAGGAGGGTTGGGGGCAATCAGCCCCAGCATTTT. This rearrangement joins TRBV6-5 to TRBJ1-5; D gene ambiguous. V was clipped by 6 bases and J by 2 bases, with 11 bases between them. CDR3 size: 14 residues. Germline V gene data show CDR1 as MNHEY and CDR2 as SVGAGI.

The DNA of the CDR3 is TGTGCCAGCAGCTTAGGGGGTAGCGGGGCCTCCTACGAGCAGTACTTC. Translation gives CASSLGGSGASYEQYF. V and J are TRBV7-2 and TRBJ2-7; 8 positions agree with TRBD2. The CDR3 covers 16 residues. With V trimmed by 1 base and J by 0 bases, 5 bases remained unmatched. Germline CDR1 is SGHTA and CDR2 is FQGNSA.

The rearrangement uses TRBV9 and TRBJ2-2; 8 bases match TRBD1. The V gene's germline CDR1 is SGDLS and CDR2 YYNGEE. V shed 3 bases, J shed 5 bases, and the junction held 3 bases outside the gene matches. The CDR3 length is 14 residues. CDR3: CASSAGTGTGELFF. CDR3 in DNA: TGTGCCAGCAGCGCCGGGACAGGAACCGGGGAGCTGTTTTTT.

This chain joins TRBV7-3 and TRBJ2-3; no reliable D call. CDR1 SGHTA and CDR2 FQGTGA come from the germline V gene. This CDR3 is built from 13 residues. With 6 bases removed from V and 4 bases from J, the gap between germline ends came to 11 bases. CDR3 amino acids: CASSSNYADTQYF. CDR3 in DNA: TGTGCCAGCAGTTCAAACTATGCAGATACGCAGTATTTT.

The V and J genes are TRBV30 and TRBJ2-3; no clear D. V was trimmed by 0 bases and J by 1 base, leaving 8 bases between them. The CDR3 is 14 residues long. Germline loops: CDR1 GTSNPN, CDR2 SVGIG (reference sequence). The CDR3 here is CAWSVQSGTDTQYF. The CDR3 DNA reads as TGTGCCTGGAGTGTACAAAGTGGCACAGATACGCAGTATTTT.